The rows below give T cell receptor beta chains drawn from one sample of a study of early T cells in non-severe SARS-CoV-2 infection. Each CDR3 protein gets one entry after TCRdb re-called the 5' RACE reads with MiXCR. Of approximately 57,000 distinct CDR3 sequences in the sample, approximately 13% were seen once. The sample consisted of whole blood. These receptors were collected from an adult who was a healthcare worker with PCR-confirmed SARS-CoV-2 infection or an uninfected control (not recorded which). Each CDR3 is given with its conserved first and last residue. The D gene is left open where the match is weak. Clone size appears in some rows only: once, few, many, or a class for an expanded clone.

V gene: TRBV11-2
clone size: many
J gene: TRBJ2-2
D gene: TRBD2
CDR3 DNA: TGTGCCAGCAGCTTAGTCGGGAGGGGAAGACAGACCCTTTCGAGGACCGGGGAGCTGTTTTTT
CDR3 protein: CASSLVGRGRQTLSRTGELFF

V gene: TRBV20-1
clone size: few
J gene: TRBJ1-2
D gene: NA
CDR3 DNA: TGCAGTGCTCCCATCGTTTCGGGGTCCCGGAGAGATGGCTACACCTTC
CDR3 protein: CSAPIVSGSRRDGYTF

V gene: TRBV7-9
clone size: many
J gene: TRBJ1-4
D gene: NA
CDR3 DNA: TGTGCCAGCAGCTTAAGTAGGAGTGAAAAACTGTTTTTT
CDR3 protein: CASSLSRSEKLFF

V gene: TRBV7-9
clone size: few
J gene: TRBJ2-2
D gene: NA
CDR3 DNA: TGTGCCAGCAGCTTAGCCGGGACCAGAAACACCGGGGAGCTGTTTTTT
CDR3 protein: CASSLAGTRNTGELFF

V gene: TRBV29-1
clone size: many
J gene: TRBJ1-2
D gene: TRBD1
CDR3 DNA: TGCAGCGTTGAAGGGACAGGCCAATATGGCTACACCTTC
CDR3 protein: CSVEGTGQYGYTF

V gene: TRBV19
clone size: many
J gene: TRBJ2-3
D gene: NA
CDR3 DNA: TGTGCCAGTAGCCAGCGCAGGGGAAGCCCAGATACGCAGTATTTT
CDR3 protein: CASSQRRGSPDTQYF

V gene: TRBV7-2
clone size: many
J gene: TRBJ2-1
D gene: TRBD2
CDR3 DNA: TGTGCCAGCAGCTCCCCCTACGGGGGGGCATACAATGAGCAGTTCTTC
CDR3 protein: CASSSPYGGAYNEQFF

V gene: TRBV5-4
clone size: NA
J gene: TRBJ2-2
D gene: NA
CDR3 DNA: TGTGCCAGCAGCTTGCCGCAAATAAACACCGGGGAGCTGTTTTTT
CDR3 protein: CASSLPQINTGELFF

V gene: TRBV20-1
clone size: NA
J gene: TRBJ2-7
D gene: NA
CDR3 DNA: TGCAGTGCTAGCCGGGATCCTTACGAGCAGTACTTC
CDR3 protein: CSASRDPYEQYF

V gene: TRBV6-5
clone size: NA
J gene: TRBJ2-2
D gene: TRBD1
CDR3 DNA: TGTGCCAGCAGTTACCTTTGGACAGGGGGCCTTCCGAACACCGGGGAGCTGTTTTTT
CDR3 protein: CASSYLWTGGLPNTGELFF

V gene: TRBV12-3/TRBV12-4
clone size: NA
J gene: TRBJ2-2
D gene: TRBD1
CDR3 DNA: TGTGCCAGCTCTTCGGGACAGGGGCGCTCCGGGGAGCTGTTTTTT
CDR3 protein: CASSSGQGRSGELFF

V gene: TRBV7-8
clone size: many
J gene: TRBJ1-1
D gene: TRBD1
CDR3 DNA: TGTGCCAGCAGCTTAGAACAGGGGGGAACTGAAGCTTTCTTT
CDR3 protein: CASSLEQGGTEAFF

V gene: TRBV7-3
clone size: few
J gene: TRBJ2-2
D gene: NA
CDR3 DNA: TGTGCCAGCAGGATGGGAGCCACCGGGGAGCTGTTTTTT
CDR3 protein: CASRMGATGELFF

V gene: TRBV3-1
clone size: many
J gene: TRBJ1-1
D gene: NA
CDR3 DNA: TGTGCCAGCAGCCAAAGCACCGGCGCGTGGAACACTGAAGCTTTCTTT
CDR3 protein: CASSQSTGAWNTEAFF

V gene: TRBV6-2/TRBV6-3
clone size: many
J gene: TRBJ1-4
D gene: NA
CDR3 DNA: TGTGCCAGCAGCCCCCCGTGGGGTAATGAAAAACTGTTTTTT
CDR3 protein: CASSPPWGNEKLFF

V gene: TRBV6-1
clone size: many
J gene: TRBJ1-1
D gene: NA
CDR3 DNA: TGTGCCAGCAGAGCCATGACGGGGAACACTGAAGCTTTCTTT
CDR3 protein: CASRAMTGNTEAFF

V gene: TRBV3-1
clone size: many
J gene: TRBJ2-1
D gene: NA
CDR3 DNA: TGTGCCAGCAGCCAACGACGGGTTCACAATGAGCAGTTCTTC
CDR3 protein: CASSQRRVHNEQFF

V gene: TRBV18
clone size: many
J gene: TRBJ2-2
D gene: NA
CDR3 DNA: TGTGCCAGCTCACCACAGCTGGGAGACACCGGGGAGCTGTTTTTT
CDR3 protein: CASSPQLGDTGELFF

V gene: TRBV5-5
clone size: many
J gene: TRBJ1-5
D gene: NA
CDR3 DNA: TGTGCCAGCAGCTCCGAAGTGAGGGGAGGTCAGCCCCAGCATTTT
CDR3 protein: CASSSEVRGGQPQHF

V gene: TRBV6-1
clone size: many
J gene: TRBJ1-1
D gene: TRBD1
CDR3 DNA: TGTGCCAGCAGTGAGCGGACAGGGGGCACTGAAGCTTTCTTT
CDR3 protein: CASSERTGGTEAFF

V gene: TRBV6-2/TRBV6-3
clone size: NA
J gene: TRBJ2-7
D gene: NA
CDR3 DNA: TGTGCCAGCAGTTACTCGACTAGCTCCTACGAGCAGTACTTC
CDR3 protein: CASSYSTSSYEQYF

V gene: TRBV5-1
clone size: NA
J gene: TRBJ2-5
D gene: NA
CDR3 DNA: TGCGCCAGCGGTAGACTACCTCAAGAGACCCAGTACTTC
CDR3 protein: CASGRLPQETQYF

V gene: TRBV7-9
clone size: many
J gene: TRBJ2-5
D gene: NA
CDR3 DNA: TGTGCCAGCAGCTTAGTATCGAGGGGACGATGGACCCAGTACTTC
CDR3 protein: CASSLVSRGRWTQYF

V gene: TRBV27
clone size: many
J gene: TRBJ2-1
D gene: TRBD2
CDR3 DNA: TGTGCCAGCAGTTTATCTAGTAGCGGGGGCATGCCCTACAATGAGCAGTTCTTC
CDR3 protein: CASSLSSSGGMPYNEQFF

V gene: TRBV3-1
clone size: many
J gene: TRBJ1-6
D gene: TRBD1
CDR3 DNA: TGTGCCAGCAGCCACTCGACAGGGTCAAGTAGAGGACCCCTCCACTTT
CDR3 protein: CASSHSTGSSRGPLHF

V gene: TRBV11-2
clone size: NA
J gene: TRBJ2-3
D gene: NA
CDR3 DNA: TGTGCCAGCAGCCCAGACCCGTCAGCAGATACGCAGTATTTT
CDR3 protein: CASSPDPSADTQYF

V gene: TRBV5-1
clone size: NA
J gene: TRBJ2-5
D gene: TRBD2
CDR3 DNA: TGCGCCAGCAGCCCGGGACTAGCGGGGGCGAGAGAGACCCAGTACTTC
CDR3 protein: CASSPGLAGARETQYF

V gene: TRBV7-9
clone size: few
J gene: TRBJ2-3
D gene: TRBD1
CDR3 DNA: TGTGCCAGCAGCCGGACGGCGGGACAGGGCACAGATACGCAGTATTTT
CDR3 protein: CASSRTAGQGTDTQYF

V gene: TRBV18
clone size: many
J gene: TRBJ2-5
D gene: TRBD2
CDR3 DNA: TGTGCCAGCCAAAGGACTAGCGGGGCCCAAGAGACCCAGTACTTC
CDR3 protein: CASQRTSGAQETQYF

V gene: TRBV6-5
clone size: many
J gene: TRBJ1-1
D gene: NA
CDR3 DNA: TGTGCCAGCAGCCTACTTCAGGGTCTTAGGACTGAAGCTTTCTTT
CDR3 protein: CASSLLQGLRTEAFF

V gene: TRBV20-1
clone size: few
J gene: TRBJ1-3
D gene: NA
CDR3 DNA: TGCAGTGCTAGTCAGGGGGGAAACACCATATATTTT
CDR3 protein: CSASQGGNTIYF

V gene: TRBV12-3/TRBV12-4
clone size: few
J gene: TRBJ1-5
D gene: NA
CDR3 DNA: TGTGCCAGCAGTTTAGGTAGGAGTTTCGCCCATCAGCCCCAGCATTTT
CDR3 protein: CASSLGRSFAHQPQHF

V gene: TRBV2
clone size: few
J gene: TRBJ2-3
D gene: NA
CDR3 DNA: TGTGCCAGCAGTGAAGTACTAGCTTTGGATACGCAGTATTTT
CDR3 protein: CASSEVLALDTQYF

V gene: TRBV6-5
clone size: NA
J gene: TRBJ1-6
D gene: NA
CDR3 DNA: TGTGCCAGCAGTTACTCGAAGGGGATACCCCTCCACTTT
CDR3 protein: CASSYSKGIPLHF

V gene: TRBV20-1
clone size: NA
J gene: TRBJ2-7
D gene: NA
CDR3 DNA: TGCAGTGCTAGAGAGGGGGGATCAACCTACGAGCAGTACTTC
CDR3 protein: CSAREGGSTYEQYF

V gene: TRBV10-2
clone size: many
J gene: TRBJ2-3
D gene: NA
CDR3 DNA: TGCGCCAGCAGTGAGAGCCTAGCGACAGATACGCAGTATTTT
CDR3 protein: CASSESLATDTQYF

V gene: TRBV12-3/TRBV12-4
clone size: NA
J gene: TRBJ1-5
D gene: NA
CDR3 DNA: TGTGCCAGCAGTCCCGAACGTGGCAATCAGCCCCAGCATTTT
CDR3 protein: CASSPERGNQPQHF

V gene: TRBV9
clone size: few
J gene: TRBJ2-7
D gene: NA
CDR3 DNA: TGTGCCAGCAGCTCCGGGAACACCTACGAGCAGTACTTC
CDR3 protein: CASSSGNTYEQYF

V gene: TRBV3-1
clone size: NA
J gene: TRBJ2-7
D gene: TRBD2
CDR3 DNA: TGTGCCAGCAGCCCACTAGCGGGTTACGAGCAGTACTTC
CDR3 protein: CASSPLAGYEQYF

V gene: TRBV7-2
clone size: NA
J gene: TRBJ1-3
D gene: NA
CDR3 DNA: TGTGCCAGCAGCTTAGGGGGGGCCAGGAGCTCTGGAAACACCATATATTTT
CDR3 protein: CASSLGGARSSGNTIYF

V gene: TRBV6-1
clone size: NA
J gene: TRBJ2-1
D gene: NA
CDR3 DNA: TGTGCCAGCAGTGAACAAGTCGATGAGCAGTTCTTC
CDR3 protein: CASSEQVDEQFF

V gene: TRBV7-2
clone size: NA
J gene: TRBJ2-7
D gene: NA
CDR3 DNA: TGTGCCAGCAGCTCGCGTACGGGGGCTTCCTACGAGCAGTACTTC
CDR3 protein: CASSSRTGASYEQYF

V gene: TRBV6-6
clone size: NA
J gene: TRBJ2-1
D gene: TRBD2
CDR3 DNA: TGTGCCAGCTCCCCCCTAGCGGGGGGCTACAATGAGCAGTTCTTC
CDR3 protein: CASSPLAGGYNEQFF

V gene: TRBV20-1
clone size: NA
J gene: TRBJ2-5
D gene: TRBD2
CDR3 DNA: TGCAGTGCCAGTCCTCTAGCGGGGGGCGAAGAGACCCAGTACTTC
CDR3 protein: CSASPLAGGEETQYF

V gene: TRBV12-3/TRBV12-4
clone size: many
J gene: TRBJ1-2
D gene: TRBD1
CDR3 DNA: TGTGCCCTGGGACAGAATAACTATGGCTACACCTTC
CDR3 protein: CALGQNNYGYTF

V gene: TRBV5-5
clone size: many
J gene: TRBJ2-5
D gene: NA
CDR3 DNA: TGTGCCAGCAGCTACGGTTACCAAGAGACCCAGTACTTC
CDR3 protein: CASSYGYQETQYF

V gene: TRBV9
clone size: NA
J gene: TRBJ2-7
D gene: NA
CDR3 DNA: TGTGCCAGCAGCCCCGTCCTGATGGAGAGCGAGCAGTACTTC
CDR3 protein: CASSPVLMESEQYF

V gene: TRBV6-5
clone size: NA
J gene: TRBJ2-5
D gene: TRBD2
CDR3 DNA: TGTGCCAGCAGTTACCAGTCTAGCGGGGGCCCAGCCCAAGAGACCCAGTACTTC
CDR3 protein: CASSYQSSGGPAQETQYF

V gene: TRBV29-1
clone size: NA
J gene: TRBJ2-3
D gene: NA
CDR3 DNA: TGCAGCGTGGGGGATACGCAGTATTTT
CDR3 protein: CSVGDTQYF

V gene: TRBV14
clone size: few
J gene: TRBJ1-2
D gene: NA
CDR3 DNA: TGTGCCAGCAGCCAAGACTCGTACGGCTACACCTTC
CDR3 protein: CASSQDSYGYTF